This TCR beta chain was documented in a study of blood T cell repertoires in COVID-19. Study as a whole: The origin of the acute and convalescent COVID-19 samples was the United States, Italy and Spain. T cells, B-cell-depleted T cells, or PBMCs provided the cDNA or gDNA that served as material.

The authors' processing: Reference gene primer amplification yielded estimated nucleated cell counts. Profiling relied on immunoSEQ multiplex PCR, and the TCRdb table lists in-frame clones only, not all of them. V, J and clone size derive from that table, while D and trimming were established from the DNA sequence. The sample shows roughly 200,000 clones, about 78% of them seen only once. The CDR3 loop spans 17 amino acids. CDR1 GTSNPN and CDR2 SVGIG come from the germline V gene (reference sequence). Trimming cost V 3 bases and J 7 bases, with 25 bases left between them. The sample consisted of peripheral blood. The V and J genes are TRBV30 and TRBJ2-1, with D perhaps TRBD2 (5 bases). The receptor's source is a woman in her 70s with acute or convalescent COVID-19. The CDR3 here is CAWRKNWIGVTGNEQFF. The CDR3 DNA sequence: TGTGCCTGGAGAAAGAACTGGATTGGCGTCACGGGGAATGAGCAGTTCTTC.